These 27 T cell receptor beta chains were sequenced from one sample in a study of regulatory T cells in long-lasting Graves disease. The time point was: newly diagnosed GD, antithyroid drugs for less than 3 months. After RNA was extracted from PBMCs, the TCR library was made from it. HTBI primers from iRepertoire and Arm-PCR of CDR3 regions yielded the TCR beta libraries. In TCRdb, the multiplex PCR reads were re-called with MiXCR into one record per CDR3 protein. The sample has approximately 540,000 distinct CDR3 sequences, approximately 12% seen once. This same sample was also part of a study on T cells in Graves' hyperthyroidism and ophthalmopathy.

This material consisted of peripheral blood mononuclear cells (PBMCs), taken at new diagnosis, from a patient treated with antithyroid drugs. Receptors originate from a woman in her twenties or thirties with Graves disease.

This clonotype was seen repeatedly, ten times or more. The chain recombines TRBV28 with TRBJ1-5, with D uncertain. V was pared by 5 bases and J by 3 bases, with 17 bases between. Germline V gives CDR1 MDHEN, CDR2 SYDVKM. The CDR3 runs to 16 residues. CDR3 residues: CASSLLSTAFNQPQHF. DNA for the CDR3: TGTGCCAGCAGTCTCCTTAGTACAGCCTTCAATCAGCCCCAGCATTTT.

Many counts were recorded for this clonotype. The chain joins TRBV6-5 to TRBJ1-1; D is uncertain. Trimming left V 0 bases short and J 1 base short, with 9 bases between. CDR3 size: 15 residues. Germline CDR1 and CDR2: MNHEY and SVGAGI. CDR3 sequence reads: CASSYSRRKNTEAFF. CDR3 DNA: TGTGCCAGCAGTTACTCAAGGAGGAAGAACACTGAAGCTTTCTTT.

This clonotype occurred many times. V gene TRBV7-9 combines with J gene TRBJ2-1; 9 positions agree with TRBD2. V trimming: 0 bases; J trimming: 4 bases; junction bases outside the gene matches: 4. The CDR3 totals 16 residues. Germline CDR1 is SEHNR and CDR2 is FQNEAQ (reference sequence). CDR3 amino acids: CASSLARLAGYNEQFF. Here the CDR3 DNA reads TGTGCCAGCAGCTTAGCGCGGCTAGCGGGATACAATGAGCAGTTCTTC. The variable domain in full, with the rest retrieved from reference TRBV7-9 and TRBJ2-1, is DTGVSQNPRHKITKRGQNVTFRCDPISEHNRLYWYRQTLGQGPEFLTYFQNEAQLEKSRLLSDRFSAERPKGSFSTLEIQRTEQGDSAMYLCASSLARLAGYNEQFFGPGTRLTVL.

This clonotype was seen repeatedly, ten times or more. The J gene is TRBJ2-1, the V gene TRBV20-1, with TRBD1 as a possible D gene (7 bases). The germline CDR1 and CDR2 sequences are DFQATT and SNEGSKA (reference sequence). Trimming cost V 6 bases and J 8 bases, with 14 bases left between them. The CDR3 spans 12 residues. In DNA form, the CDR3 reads TGCAGTGCCAGGGGGGCGAGCGATGAGCAGTTCTTC. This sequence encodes CSARGASDEQFF.

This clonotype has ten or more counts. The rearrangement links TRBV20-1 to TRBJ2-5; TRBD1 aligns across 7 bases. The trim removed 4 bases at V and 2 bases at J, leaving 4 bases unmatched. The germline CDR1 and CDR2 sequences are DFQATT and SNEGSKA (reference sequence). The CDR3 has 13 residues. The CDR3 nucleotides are TGCAGTGCTACCGGGACAGTACAAGAGACCCAGTACTTC. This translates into CSATGTVQETQYF.

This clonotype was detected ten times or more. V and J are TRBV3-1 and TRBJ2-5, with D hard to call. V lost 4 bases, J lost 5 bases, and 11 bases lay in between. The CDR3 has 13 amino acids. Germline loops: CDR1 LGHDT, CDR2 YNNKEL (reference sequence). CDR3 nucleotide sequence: TGTGCCAGCAGCCCCCCCGGGTCGGAGACCCAGTACTTC. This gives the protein CASSPPGSETQYF.

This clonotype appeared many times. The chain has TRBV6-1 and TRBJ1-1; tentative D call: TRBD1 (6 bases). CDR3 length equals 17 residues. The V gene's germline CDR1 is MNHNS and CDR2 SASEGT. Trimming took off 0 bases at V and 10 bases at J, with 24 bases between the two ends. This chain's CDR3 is CASSEASNNRGADTAFF. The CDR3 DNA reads TGTGCCAGCAGTGAAGCTTCCAATAATCGGGGGGCTGATACAGCTTTCTTT.

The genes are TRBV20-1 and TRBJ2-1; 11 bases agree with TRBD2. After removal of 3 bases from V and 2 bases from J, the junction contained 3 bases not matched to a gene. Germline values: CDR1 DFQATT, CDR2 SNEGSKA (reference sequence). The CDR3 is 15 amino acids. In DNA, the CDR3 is TGCAGTGCTAGTGGGACTAGCGGAACCTACAATGAGCAGTTCTTC. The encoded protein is CSASGTSGTYNEQFF.

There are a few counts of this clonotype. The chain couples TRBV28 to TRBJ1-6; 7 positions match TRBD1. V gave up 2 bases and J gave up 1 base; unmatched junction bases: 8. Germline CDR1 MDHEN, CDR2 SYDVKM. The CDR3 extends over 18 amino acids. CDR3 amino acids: CASSLNRGGRSYNSPLHF. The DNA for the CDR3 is TGTGCCAGCAGTTTAAACAGGGGCGGTCGGTCCTATAATTCACCCCTCCACTTT.

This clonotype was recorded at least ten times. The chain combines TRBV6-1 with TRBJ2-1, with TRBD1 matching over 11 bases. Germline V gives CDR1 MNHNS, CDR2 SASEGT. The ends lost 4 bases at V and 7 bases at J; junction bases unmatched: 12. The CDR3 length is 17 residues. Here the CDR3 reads CASSAMEGTGGRNEQFF. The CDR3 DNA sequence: TGTGCCAGCAGTGCTATGGAGGGGACAGGGGGTAGGAATGAGCAGTTCTTC.

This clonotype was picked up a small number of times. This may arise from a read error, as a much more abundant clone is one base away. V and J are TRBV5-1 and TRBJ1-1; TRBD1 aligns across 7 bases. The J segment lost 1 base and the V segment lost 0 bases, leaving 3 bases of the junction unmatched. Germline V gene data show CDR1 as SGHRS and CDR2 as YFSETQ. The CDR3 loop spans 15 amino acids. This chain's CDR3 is CASSLDGQANTEAFF. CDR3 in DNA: TGCGCCAGCAGCTTGGATGGACAGGCGAACACTGAAGCTTTCTTT.

The CDR3 here is CASSHGQGAGTDTQYF. CDR3 in DNA: TGTGCCAGCAGCCATGGACAGGGGGCCGGCACAGATACGCAGTATTTT. The chain links TRBV5-4 to TRBJ2-3; 11 bases are shared with TRBD1. This CDR3 comprises 16 residues. Germline V gene data show CDR1 as SGHNT and CDR2 as YYREEE (reference sequence). V lost 4 bases and J lost 1; bases outside the gene matches: 5.

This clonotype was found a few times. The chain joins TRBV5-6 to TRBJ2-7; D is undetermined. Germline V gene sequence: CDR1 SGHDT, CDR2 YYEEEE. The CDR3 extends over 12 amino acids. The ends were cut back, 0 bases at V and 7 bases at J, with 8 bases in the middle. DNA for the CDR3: TGTGCCAGCAGCTTGGAAGGGCCTGAGCAGTACTTC. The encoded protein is CASSLEGPEQYF.

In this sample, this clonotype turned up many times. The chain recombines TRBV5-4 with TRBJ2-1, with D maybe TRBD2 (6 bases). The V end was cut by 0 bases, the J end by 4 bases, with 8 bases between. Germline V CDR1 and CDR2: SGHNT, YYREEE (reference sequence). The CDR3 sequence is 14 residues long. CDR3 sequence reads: CASSLEAGYNEQFF. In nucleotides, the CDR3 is TGTGCCAGCAGCTTGGAAGCGGGTTACAATGAGCAGTTCTTC.

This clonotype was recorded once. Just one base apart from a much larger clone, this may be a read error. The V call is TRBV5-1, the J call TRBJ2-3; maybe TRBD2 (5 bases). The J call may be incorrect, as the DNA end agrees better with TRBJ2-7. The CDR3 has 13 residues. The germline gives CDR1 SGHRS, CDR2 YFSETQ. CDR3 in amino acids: CASSRRTGNEQYF. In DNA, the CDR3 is TGCGCCAGCAGTCGCAGGACGGGGAATGAGCAGTACTTC.

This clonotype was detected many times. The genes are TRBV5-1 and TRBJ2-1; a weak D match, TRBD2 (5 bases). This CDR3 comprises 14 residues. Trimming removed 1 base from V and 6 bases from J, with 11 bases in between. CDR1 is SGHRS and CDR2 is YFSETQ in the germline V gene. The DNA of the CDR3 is TGCGCCAGCAGCTTGTTAGAGGGAAGCAATGAGCAGTTCTTC. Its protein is CASSLLEGSNEQFF.

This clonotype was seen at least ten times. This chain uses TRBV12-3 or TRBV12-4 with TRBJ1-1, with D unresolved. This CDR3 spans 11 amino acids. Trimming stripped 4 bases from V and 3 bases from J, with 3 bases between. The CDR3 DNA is TGTGCCAGCAGTTCCTACACTGAAGCTTTCTTT. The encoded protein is CASSSYTEAFF.

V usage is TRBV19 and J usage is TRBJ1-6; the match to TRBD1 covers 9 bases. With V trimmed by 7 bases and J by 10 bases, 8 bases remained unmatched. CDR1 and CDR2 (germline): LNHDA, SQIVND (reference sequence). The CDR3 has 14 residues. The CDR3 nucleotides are TGTGCCAGTACCGGGACAGGGAATGAATCACCCCTCCACTTT. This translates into CASTGTGNESPLHF.

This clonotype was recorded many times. In DNA form, the CDR3 reads TGTGCCAGCAGCCCCTTGGGGGCCTGGCAGTACTTC. It yields the protein CASSPLGAWQYF. V gene TRBV11-2 combines with J gene TRBJ2-7; D perhaps matches TRBD1 (6 bases). CDR3 length: 12 residues. Trimming stripped 5 bases from V and 9 bases from J, with 14 bases between. CDR1 is SGHAT, CDR2 FQNNGV, per germline.

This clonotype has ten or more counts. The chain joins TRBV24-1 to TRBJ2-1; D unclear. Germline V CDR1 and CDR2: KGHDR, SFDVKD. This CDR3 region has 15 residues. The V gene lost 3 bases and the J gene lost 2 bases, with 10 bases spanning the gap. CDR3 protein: CATSDRDLPYNEQFF. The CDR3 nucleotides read TGTGCCACCAGTGATCGTGACCTTCCCTACAATGAGCAGTTCTTC.

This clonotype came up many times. In DNA form, the CDR3 reads TGTGCCTGGAGTCCGCGGTCCAATGAGCAGTTCTTC. Translating it yields CAWSPRSNEQFF. The chain uses TRBV30 and TRBJ2-1; D ambiguous. Germline V gene data show CDR1 as GTSNPN and CDR2 as SVGIG (reference sequence). The V end was cut by 2 bases, the J end by 6 bases, with 8 bases between. This CDR3 has 12 amino acids.

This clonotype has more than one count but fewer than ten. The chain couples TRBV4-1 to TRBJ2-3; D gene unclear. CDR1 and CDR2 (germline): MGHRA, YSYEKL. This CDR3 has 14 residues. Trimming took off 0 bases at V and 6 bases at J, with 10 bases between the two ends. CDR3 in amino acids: CASSQDARHDTQYF. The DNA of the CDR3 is TGCGCCAGCAGCCAAGACGCCCGCCATGATACGCAGTATTTT.

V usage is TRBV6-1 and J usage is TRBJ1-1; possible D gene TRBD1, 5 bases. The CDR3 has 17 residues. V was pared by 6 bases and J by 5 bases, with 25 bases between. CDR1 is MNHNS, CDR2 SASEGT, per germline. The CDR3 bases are TGTGCCAGCAGCGCGCAAGGGACTCTGTCTTGGGGTACTGAAGCTTTCTTT. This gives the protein CASSAQGTLSWGTEAFF.

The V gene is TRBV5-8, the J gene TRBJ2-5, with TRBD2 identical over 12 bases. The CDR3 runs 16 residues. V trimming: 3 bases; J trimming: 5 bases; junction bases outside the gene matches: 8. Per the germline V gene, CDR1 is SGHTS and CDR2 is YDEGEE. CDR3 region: CASSSGLAGTAETQYF. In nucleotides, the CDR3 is TGTGCCAGCAGCTCCGGACTAGCGGGAACGGCGGAGACCCAGTACTTC.

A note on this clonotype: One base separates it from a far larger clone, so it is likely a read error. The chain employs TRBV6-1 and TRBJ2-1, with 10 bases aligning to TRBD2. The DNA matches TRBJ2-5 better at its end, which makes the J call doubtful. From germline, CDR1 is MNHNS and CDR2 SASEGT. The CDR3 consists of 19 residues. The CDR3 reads CASSEEASGSSTGQETQYF. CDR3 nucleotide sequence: TGTGCCAGCAGTGAGGAGGCTAGCGGGAGTAGTACCGGCCAAGAGACCCAGTACTTC.

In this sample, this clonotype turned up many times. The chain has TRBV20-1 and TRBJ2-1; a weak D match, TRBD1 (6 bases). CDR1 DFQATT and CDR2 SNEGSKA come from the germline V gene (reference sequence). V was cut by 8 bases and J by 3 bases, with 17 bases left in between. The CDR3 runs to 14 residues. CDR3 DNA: TGCAGTACTCCGAGGGGACAAATCTACAATGAGCAGTTCTTC. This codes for CSTPRGQIYNEQFF.

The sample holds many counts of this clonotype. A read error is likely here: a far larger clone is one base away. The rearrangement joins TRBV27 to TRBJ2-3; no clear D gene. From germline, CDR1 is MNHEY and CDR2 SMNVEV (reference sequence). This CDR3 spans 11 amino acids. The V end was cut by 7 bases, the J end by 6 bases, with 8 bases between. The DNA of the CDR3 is TGTGCCAGCATCTTAGGGGATACGCAGTATTTT. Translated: CASILGDTQYF.